The 3 T cell receptor beta chains below all came from one sample that was sequenced in a study of blood T cell repertoires in COVID-19. The table came from immunoSEQ multiplex PCR; TCRdb's copy has only in-frame clones and leaves some out. The repertoire holds around 260,000 clones, with 89% as singletons. Sequenced: peripheral blood. These receptors all come from a woman aged 40 to 50 who had recovered from COVID-19.

The rearrangement links TRBV19 to TRBJ1-4; D is ambiguous. Germline V CDR1 and CDR2: LNHDA, SQIVND (reference sequence). V was cut by 7 bases and J by 8 bases, with 17 bases left in between. There are 14 residues in the CDR3. The CDR3 DNA is TGTGCCAGTACCCGCCCCCGGTCGGGGGAAAAACTGTTTTTT. It codes for CASTRPRSGEKLFF.

This clone occurred once. The V call is TRBV15, the J call TRBJ2-7; TRBD2 matches at 9 bases. V dropped 0 bases and J dropped 5; count of bases not matched to a gene: 8. Germline V gene data show CDR1 as LNHNV and CDR2 as YYDKDF (reference sequence). The CDR3 has 16 amino acids. Written as DNA, the CDR3 is TGTGCCACCAGCAGAGATCCGGTTAGCGGGAGACACGAGCAGTACTTC. Translating it yields CATSRDPVSGRHEQYF.

The chain joins TRBV3-1 (or the pseudogene TRBV3-2) to TRBJ1-2; D gene uncertain. The CDR3 runs to 14 residues. CDR1 is LGHDT, CDR2 YNNKEL, per germline (reference sequence). Trimming stripped 4 bases from V and 5 bases from J, with 14 bases between. CDR3 amino acids: CASSPFGGEYGYTF. The CDR3 region has the DNA TGTGCCAGCAGCCCATTTGGTGGGGAGTATGGCTACACCTTC.